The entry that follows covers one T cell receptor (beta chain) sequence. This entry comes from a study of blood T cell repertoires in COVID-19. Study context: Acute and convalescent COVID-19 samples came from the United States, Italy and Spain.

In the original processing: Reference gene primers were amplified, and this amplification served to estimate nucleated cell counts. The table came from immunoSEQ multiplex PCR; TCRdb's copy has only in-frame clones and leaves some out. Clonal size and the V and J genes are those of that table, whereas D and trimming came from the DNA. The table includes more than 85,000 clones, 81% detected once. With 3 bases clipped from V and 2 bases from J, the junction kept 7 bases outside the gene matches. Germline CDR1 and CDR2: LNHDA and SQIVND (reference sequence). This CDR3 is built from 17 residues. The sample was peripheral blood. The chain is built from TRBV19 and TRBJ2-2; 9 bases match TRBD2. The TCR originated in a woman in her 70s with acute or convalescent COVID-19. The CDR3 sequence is CASSISASGVNTGELFF. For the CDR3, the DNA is TGTGCCAGTAGTATTTCGGCTAGCGGGGTCAACACCGGGGAGCTGTTTTTT.